What follows are 8 T cell receptor beta chains derived from one specimen sequenced in a study of tissue T cells after allogeneic stem cell transplantation. Measured with immunoSEQ multiplex PCR; TCRdb has only the in-frame clones, and not every one. The data contain roughly 5,800 clones, around three fifths of them singletons. The sequenced sample was duodenum tissue, obtained at autopsy. The receptors come from a woman aged 18-49 years with breast cancer.

The chain employs TRBV7-2 and TRBJ2-3; D might be TRBD2 (5 bases). Trimming stripped 0 bases from V and 0 bases from J, with 7 bases between. The CDR3 is made up of 15 amino acids. Germline V CDR1 and CDR2: SGHTA, FQGNSA. This CDR3 reads CASSLAGDSTDTQYF. CDR3 coding DNA: TGTGCCAGCAGCTTAGCGGGAGACAGCACAGATACGCAGTATTTT.

Within the sample, this clone is medium-sized (0.01 to 0.1%). V and J are TRBV7-6 and TRBJ1-4; D might be TRBD1 (5 bases). This CDR3 region has 13 residues. CDR1 SGHVS and CDR2 FNYEAQ come from the germline V gene. Trimming removed 2 bases from V and 7 bases from J, with 8 bases in between. The CDR3 is CASSLLGAEKLFF. CDR3 bases: TGTGCCAGCAGCTTATTAGGGGCTGAAAAACTGTTTTTT.

The chain carries TRBV9 and TRBJ1-6, with D possibly matching TRBD1 (5 bases). CDR3 length equals 16 residues. The ends were cut back, 0 bases at V and 7 bases at J, with 14 bases in the middle. Germline-derived CDR1 and CDR2 are SGDLS and YYNGEE. The CDR3, as DNA: TGTGCCAGCAGCGTAGACGGGGGTTCAGGAAATTCACCCCTCCACTTT. Its translation is CASSVDGGSGNSPLHF.

This clone is categorized as medium-sized (0.01 to 0.1%). The chain has TRBV7-2 and TRBJ2-7; D possibly corresponds to TRBD2 (5 bases). The CDR3 totals 15 residues. From germline, CDR1 is SGHTA and CDR2 FQGNSA. Trimming took 3 bases from V and 4 from J, leaving 16 bases between them. CDR3 region: CASSFGFGEGYEQYF. As DNA, the CDR3 is TGTGCCAGCAGCTTTGGGTTCGGGGAAGGGTACGAGCAGTACTTC.

This rearrangement joins TRBV6-4 to TRBJ1-5; no clear D gene. The CDR3 totals 14 residues. Germline V gives CDR1 MRHNA, CDR2 SNTAGT. The V and J ends lost 1 base and 3 bases respectively, with 7 bases between them. In nucleotides, the CDR3 is TGTGCCAGCAGTGACTATTTGCCCAATCAGCCCCAGCATTTT. Protein: CASSDYLPNQPQHF.

This clone was recorded only once. In DNA, the CDR3 is TGTGCCTGGAGTGTACCCAGACTAGCGGGAGGGACACTTTACAATGAGCAGTTCTTC. Translation gives CAWSVPRLAGGTLYNEQFF. The gene calls are TRBV30 and TRBJ2-1; 14 bases line up with TRBD2. Germline CDR1 reads GTSNPN; CDR2 reads SVGIG (reference sequence). Trimming cost V 0 bases and J 4 bases; bases outside gene matches: 11. CDR3 size: 19 residues.

This clone appeared a few times. This sample includes further DNA sequences coding for the same CDR3. The V gene is TRBV30, the J gene TRBJ2-5; D is undetermined. CDR3 size: 11 residues. The germline CDR1 and CDR2 sequences are GTSNPN and SVGIG (reference sequence). Trimming took 2 bases from V and 4 from J, leaving 5 bases between them. The CDR3 is CAWSLGETQYF. The CDR3 DNA reads as TGTGCCTGGAGTTTAGGAGAGACCCAGTACTTC. Full variable domain (missing parts from reference TRBV30 and TRBJ2-5): SQTIHQWPATLVQPVGSPLSLECTVEGTSNPNLYWYRQAAGRGLQLLFYSVGIGQISSEVPQNLSASRPQDRQFILSSKKLLLSDSGFYLCAWSLGETQYFGPGTRLLVL.

This clone was counted once. The genes are TRBV9 and TRBJ2-7, with no clear D. V was cut by 0 bases and J by 7 bases, with 11 bases left in between. The CDR3 extends over 13 amino acids. Germline loops: CDR1 SGDLS, CDR2 YYNGEE. In nucleotides, the CDR3 is TGTGCCAGCAGCGTAGAAGGGTCCGGGGAGCAGTACTTC. This sequence encodes CASSVEGSGEQYF.